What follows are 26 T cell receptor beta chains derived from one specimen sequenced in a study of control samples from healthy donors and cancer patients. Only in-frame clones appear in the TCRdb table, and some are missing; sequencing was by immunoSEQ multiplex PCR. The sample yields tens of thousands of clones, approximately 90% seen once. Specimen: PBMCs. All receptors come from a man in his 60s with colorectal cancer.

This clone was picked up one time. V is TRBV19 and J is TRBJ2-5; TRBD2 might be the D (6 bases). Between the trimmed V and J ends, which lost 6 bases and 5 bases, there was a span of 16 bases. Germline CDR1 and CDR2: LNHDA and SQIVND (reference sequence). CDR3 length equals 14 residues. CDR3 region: CASSKGGGGETQYF. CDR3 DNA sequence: TGTGCCAGTAGCAAGGGTGGGGGAGGCGAGACCCAGTACTTC. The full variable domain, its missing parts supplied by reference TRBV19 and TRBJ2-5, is DGGITQSPKYLFRKEGQNVTLSCEQNLNHDAMYWYRQDPGQGLRLIYYSQIVNDFQKGDIAEGYSVSREKKESFPLTVTSAQKNPTAFYLCASSKGGGGETQYFGPGTRLLVL.

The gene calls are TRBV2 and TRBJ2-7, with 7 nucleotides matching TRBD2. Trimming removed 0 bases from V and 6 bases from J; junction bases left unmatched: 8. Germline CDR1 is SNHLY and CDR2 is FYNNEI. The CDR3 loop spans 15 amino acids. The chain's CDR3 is CASSEAGGGYVEQYF. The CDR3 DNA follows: TGTGCCAGCAGTGAAGCAGGCGGGGGATACGTCGAGCAGTACTTC.

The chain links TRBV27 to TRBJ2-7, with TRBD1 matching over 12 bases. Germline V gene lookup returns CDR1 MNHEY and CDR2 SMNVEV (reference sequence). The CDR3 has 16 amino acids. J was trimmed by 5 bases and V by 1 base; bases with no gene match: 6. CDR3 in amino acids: CASSLFGTGGQNEQYF. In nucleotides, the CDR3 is TGTGCCAGCAGTTTATTTGGGACAGGGGGCCAGAACGAGCAGTACTTC.

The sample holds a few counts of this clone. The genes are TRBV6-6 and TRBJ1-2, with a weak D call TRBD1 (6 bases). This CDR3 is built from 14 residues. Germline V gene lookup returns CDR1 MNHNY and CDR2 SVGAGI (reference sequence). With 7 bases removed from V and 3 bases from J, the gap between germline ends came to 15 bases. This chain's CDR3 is CASTATGRDYGYTF. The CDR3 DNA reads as TGTGCCAGCACCGCCACAGGGAGGGACTATGGCTACACCTTC.

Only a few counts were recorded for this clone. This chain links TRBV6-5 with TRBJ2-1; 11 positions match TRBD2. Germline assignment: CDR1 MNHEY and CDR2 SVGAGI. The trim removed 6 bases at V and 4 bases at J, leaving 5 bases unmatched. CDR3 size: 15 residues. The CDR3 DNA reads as TGTGCCAGCAGCCGACTAGCGGGGCGTTACAATGAGCAGTTCTTC. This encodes CASSRLAGRYNEQFF.

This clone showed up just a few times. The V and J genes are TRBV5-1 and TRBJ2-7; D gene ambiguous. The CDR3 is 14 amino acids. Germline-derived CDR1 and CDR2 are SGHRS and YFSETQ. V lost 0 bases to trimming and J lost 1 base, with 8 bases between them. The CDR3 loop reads CASSLEMGSYEQYF. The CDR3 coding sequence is TGCGCCAGCAGCTTGGAGATGGGGTCCTACGAGCAGTACTTC.

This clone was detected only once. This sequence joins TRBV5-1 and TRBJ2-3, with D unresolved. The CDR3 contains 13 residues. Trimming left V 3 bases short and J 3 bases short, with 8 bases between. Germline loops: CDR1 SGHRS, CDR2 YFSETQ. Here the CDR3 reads CASSSGRTDTQYF. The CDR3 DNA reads TGCGCCAGCAGCTCTGGTAGAACAGATACGCAGTATTTT.

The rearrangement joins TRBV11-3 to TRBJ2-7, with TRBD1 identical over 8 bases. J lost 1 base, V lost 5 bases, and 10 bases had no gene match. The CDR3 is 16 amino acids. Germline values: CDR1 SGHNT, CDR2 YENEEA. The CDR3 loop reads CASSPGGQGPSYEQYF. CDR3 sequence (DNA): TGTGCCAGCAGCCCCGGCGGACAGGGCCCATCCTACGAGCAGTACTTC.

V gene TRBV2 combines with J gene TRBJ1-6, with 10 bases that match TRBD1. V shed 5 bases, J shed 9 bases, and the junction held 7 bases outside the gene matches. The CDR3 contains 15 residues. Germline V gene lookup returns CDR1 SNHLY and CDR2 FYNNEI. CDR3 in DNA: TGTGCCAGCAGTCCGACAGGGGGCGCGGGTTCACCCCTCCACTTT. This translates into CASSPTGGAGSPLHF.

CDR3 DNA: TGTGCCAGCATGAGGGTCGCGGGGCACAGAGGCTACACCTTC. The encoded protein is CASMRVAGHRGYTF. V is TRBV6-5 and J is TRBJ1-2; tentative D call: TRBD1 (5 bases). The CDR3 is 14 residues long. In germline, CDR1 is MNHEY, CDR2 SVGAGI. V was pared by 7 bases and J by 8 bases, with 20 bases between.

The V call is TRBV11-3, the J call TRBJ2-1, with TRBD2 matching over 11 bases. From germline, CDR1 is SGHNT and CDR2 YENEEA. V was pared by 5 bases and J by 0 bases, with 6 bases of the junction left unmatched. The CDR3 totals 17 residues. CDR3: CASSATSGRSSYNEQFF. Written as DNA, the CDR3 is TGTGCCAGCAGCGCCACTAGCGGGAGAAGCTCCTACAATGAGCAGTTCTTC. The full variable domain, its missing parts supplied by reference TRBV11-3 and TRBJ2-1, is EAGVVQSPRYKIIEKKQPVAFWCNPISGHNTLYWYLQNLGQGPELLIRYENEEAVDDSQLPKDRFSAERLKGVDSTLKIQPAELGDSAVYLCASSATSGRSSYNEQFFGPGTRLTVL.

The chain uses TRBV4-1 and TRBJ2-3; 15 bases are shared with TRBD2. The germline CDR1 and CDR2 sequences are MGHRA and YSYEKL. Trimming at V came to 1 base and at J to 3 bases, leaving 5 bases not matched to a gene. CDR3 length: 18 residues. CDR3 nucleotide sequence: TGCGCCAGCAGCCAAGTTGGACTAGCGGGGGGGCAGACAGATACGCAGTATTTT. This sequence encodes CASSQVGLAGGQTDTQYF.

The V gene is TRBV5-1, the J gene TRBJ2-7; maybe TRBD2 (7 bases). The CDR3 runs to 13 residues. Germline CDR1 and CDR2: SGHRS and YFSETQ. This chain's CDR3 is CATQGGGRWEQYF. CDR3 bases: TGCGCAACGCAAGGGGGGGGGCGATGGGAGCAGTACTTC.

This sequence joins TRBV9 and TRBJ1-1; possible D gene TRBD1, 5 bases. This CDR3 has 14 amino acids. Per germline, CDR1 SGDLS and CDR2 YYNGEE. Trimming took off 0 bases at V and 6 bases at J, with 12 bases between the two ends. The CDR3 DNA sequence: TGTGCCAGCAGCGTAGAGGGGTACTCCTCTGAAGCTTTCTTT. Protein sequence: CASSVEGYSSEAFF. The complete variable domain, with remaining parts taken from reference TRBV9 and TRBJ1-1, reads DSGVTQTPKHLITATGQRVTLRCSPRSGDLSVYWYQQSLDQGLQFLIQYYNGEERAKGNILERFSAQQFPDLHSELNLSSLELGDSALYFCASSVEGYSSEAFFGQGTRLTVV.

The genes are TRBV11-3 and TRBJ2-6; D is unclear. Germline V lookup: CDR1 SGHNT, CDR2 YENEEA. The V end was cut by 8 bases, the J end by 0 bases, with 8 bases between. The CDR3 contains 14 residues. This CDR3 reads CASLLASGANVLTF. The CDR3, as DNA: TGTGCCAGCCTTCTTGCCTCTGGGGCCAACGTCCTGACTTTC.

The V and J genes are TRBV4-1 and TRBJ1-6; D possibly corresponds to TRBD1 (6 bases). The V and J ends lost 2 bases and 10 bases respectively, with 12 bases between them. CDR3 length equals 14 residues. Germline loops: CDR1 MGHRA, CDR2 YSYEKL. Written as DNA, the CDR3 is TGCGCCAGCAGCCAAAGTCCAGGGGAATCACCCCTCCACTTT. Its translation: CASSQSPGESPLHF.

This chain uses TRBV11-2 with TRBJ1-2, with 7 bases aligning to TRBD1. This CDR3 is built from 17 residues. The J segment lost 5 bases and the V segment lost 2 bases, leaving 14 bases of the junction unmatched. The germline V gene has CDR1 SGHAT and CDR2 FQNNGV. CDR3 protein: CASSLRAPRAGGYGYTF. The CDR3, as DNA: TGTGCCAGCAGCTTAAGAGCTCCTCGTGCAGGGGGTTATGGCTACACCTTC.

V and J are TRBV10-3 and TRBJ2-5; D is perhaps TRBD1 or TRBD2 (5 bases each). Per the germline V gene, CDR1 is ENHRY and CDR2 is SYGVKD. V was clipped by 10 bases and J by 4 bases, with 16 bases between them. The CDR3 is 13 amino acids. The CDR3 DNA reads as TGTGCCACCGGGGCCTCCGGCGGAGAGACCCAGTACTTC. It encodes CATGASGGETQYF.

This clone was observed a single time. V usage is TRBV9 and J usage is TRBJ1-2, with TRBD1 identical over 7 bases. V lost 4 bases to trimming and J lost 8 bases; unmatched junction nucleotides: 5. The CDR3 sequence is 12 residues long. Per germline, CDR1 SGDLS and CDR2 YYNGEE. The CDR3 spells CASSRQGYGYTF. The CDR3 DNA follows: TGTGCCAGCAGCCGACAGGGCTACGGCTACACCTTC.

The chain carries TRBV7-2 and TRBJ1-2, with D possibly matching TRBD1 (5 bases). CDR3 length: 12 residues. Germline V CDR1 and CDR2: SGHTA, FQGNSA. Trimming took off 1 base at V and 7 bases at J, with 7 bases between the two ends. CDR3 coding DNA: TGTGCCAGCAGCTTAGGGGGGGGTGGCTACACCTTC. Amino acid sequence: CASSLGGGGYTF.

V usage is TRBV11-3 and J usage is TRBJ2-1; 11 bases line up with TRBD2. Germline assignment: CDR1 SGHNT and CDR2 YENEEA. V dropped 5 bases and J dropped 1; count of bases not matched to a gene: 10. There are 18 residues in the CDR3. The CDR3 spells CASSQGSASGGSYNEQFF. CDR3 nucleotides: TGTGCCAGCAGCCAGGGGTCGGCTAGCGGGGGGTCCTACAATGAGCAGTTCTTC.

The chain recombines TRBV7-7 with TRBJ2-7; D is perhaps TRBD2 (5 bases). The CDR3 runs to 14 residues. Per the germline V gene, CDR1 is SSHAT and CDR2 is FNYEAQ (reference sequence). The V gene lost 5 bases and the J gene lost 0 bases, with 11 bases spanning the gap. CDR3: CASSARTGSYEQYF. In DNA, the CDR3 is TGTGCCAGCAGCGCCCGGACTGGCTCCTACGAGCAGTACTTC. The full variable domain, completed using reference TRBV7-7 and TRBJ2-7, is GAGVSQSPRYKVTKRGQDVTLRCDPISSHATLYWYQQALGQGPEFLTYFNYEAQPDKSGLPSDRFSAERPEGSISTLTIQRTEQRDSAMYRCASSARTGSYEQYFGPGTRLTVT.

In DNA form, the CDR3 reads TGTGCCAGCAGTCCCCCAGCGGGGGGACCAGATACGCAGTATTTT. Translation: CASSPPAGGPDTQYF. V is TRBV6-4 and J is TRBJ2-3, with TRBD2 identical over 9 bases. This CDR3 has 15 residues. Trimming cost V 5 bases and J 4 bases; bases outside gene matches: 7. CDR1 is MRHNA, CDR2 SNTAGT, per germline.

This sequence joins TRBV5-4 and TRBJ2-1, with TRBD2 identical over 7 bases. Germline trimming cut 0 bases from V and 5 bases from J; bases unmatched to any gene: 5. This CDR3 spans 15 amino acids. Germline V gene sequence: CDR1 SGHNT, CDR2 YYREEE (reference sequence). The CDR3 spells CASSLAGGNNNEQFF. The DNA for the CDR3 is TGTGCCAGCAGCTTGGCGGGAGGTAATAACAATGAGCAGTTCTTC.

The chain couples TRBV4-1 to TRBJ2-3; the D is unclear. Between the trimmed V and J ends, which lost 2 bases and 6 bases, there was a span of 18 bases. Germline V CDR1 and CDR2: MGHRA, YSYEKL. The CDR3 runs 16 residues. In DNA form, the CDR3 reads TGCGCCAGCAGCCAATCCCCAGGACCGTCAGCGGATACGCAGTATTTT. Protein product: CASSQSPGPSADTQYF.

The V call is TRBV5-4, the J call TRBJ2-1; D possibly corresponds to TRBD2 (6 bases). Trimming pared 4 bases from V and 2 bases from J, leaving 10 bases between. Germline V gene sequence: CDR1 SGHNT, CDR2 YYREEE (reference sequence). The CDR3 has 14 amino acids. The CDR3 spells CASSPGETYNEQFF. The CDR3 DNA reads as TGTGCCAGCAGCCCGGGGGAGACCTACAATGAGCAGTTCTTC.